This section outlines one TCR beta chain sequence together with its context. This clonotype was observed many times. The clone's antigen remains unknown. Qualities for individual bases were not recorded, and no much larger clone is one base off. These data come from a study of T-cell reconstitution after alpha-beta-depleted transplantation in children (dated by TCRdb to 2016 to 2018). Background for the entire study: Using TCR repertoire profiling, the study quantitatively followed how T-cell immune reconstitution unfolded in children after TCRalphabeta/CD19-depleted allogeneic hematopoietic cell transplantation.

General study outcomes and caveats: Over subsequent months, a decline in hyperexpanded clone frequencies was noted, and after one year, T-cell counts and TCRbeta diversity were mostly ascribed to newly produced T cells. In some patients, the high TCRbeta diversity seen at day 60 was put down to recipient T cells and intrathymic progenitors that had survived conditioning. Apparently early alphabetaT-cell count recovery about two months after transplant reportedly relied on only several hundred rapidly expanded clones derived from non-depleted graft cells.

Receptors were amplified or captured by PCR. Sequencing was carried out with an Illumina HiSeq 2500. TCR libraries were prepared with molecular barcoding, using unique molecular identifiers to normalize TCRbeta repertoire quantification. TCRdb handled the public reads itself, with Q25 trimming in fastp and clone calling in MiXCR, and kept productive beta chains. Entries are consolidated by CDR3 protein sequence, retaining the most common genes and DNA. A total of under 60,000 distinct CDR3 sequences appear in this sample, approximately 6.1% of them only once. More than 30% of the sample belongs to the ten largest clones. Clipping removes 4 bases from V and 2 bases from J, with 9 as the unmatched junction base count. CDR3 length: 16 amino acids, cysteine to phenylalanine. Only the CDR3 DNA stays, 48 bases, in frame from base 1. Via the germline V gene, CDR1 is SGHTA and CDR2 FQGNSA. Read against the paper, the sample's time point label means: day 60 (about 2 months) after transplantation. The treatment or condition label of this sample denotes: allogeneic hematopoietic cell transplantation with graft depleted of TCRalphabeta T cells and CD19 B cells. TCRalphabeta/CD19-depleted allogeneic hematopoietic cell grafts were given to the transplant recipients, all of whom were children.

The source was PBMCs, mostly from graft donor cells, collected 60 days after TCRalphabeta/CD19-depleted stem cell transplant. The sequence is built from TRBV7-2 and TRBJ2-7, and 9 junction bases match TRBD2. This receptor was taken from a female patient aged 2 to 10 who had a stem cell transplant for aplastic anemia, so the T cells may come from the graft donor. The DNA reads TGTGCCAGCAGCTCGGGGAGCGGGAGGATCCCCTACGAGCAGTACTTC. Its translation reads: CASSSGSGRIPYEQYF.